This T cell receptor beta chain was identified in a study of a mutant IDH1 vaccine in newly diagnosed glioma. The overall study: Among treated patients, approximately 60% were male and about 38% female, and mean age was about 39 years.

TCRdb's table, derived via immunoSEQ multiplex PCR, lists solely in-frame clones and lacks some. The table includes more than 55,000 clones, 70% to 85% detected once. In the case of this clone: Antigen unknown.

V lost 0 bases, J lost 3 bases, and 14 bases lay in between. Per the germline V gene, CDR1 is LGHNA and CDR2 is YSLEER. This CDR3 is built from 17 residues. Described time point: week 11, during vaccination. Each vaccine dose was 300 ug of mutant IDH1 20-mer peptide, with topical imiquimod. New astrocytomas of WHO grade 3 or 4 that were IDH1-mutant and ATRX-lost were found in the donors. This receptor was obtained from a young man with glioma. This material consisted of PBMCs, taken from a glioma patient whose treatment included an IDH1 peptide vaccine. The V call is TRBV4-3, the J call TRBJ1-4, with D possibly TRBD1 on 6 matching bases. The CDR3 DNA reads TGCGCCAGCAGCCAAGATGGTCGAGGGGGGTCTAATGAAAAACTGTTTTTT. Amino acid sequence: CASSQDGRGGSNEKLFF.